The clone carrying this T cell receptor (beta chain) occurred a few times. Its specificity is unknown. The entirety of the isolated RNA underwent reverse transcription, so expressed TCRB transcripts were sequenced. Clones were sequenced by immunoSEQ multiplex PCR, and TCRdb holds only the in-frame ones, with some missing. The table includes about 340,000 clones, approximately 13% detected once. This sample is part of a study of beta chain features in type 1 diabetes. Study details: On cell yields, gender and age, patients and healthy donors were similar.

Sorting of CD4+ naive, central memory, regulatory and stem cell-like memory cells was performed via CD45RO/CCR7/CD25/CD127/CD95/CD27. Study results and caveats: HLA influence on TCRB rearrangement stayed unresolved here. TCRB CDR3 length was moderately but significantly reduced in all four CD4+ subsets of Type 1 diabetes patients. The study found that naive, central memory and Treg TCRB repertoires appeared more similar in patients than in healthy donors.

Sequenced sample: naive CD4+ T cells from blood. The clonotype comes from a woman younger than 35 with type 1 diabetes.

The CDR3 DNA is TGTGCCAGCAGCCTCCAGGGGACAGAATTGACAGATACGCAGTATTTT. Translation gives CASSLQGTELTDTQYF. The gene calls are TRBV11-2 and TRBJ2-3, with 7 bases lining up with TRBD1. The CDR3 length is 16 residues. Germline CDR1 SGHAT, CDR2 FQNNGV. V trimming: 5 bases; J trimming: 3 bases; junction bases outside the gene matches: 11.